Listed below are T cell receptor beta chains from one sample, sequenced in a study of blood T cells in healthy people across ages. One entry per CDR3 protein, called by TCRdb with MiXCR from the 5' RACE reads. This repertoire shows approximately 810,000 distinct CDR3 sequences, about 34% found once; its top ten account for 10% to 15%. Sequencing was done on a sample of blood. The receptors derive from a young man in good health. Each CDR3 is given with its conserved first and last residue. A D gene is named only where the DNA matches it firmly. Clone size appears in some rows only: once, few, many, or a class for an expanded clone.

abundance | j_gene | d_gene | len | v_gene | CDR3nt | CDR3aa
- | TRBJ2-2 | - | 12 | TRBV29-1 | TGCAGCGTTGGAAGGGACACCGGGGAGCTGTTTTTT | CSVGRDTGELFF
- | TRBJ1-1 | - | 12 | TRBV29-1 | TGCAGCGTTGAAGTGTGGAACACTGAAGCTTTCTTT | CSVEVWNTEAFF
many | TRBJ1-2 | - | 14 | TRBV20-1 | TGCAGTGCTAGGCGGCAGGGGACGACCTATGGCTACACCTTC | CSARRQGTTYGYTF
few | TRBJ1-6 | - | 14 | TRBV19 | TGTGCCAGTAGTATTGTAGGGAGAAACTCACCCCTCCACTTT | CASSIVGRNSPLHF
few | TRBJ2-7 | - | 15 | TRBV18 | TGTGCCAGCTCACCACCCGGCGGGGATTACAATGAGCAGTACTTC | CASSPPGGDYNEQYF
few | TRBJ1-4 | TRBD1 | 16 | TRBV7-2 | TGTGCCAGCAGCGAAGACAGGGTTGCAACTAATGAAAAACTGTTTTTT | CASSEDRVATNEKLFF
- | TRBJ1-1 | - | 15 | TRBV7-2 | TGTGCCAGCAGCCCGGGGGGGTCGAGGAACACTGAAGCTTTCTTT | CASSPGGSRNTEAFF
once | TRBJ2-5 | - | 11 | TRBV19 | TGTGCCAGTGGGTGGAGTGGGACCCAGTACTTC | CASGWSGTQYF
- | TRBJ2-1 | - | 16 | TRBV20-1 | TGCAGTGCTAGGAGCGCGGGGGCCTTCCGGGGAAATGAGCAGTTCTTC | CSARSAGAFRGNEQFF
few | TRBJ1-1 | - | 15 | TRBV7-2 | TGTGCCAGCAGCTCCGCTGGGCGACCCCCGACTGAAGCTTTCTTT | CASSSAGRPPTEAFF
many | TRBJ2-1 | - | 15 | TRBV5-1 | TGCGCCAGCAGCTTCCCCCAGGACACCTACAATGAGCAGTTCTTC | CASSFPQDTYNEQFF
few | TRBJ1-2 | TRBD1 | 14 | TRBV29-1 | TGCAGCGATGCCGGGACAGGGGCCAGGGGTGGCTACACCTTC | CSDAGTGARGGYTF
- | TRBJ1-4 | - | 16 | TRBV20-1 | TGCAGTGCTAGAGATAGCGCCTCTCCAACTAATGAAAAACTGTTTTTT | CSARDSASPTNEKLFF
- | TRBJ1-5 | - | 15 | TRBV6-5 | TGTGCCAGCAGTTACTCCGACGGGGGGAATCAGCCCCAGCATTTT | CASSYSDGGNQPQHF
- | TRBJ2-4 | - | 15 | TRBV20-1 | TGCAGTGCTAGAGATGAGGGCGCGGCCAAAAACATTCAGTACTTC | CSARDEGAAKNIQYF
- | TRBJ2-5 | - | 15 | TRBV5-1 | TGCGCCAGCAGCTCGGGACCACAGGGTTGGGAGACCCAGTACTTC | CASSSGPQGWETQYF
- | TRBJ1-1 | - | 14 | TRBV6-2/TRBV6-3 | TGTGCCTCCACACTCAGGGCAATGAACACTGAAGCTTTCTTT | CASTLRAMNTEAFF
few | TRBJ2-5 | - | 16 | TRBV2 | TGTGCCAGCAGTGTGGAGGGAACACCATTAAAAGAGACCCAGTACTTC | CASSVEGTPLKETQYF
- | TRBJ2-5 | TRBD1 | 15 | TRBV11-2 | TGTGCCAGCAGCCAGAGACAGGGGACCTACAATGAGCAGTACTTC | CASSQRQGTYNEQYF
many | TRBJ2-6 | - | 18 | TRBV12-3/TRBV12-4 | TGTGCCAGCAGAGCTGAACAGGGTTGGGTCTCTGGGGCCAACGTCCTGACTTTC | CASRAEQGWVSGANVLTF
- | TRBJ1-2 | - | 13 | TRBV12-3/TRBV12-4 | TGTGCCAGCAGCCTTACAGGCGTCGGGGGCTACACCTTC | CASSLTGVGGYTF
- | TRBJ2-2 | TRBD2 | 21 | TRBV11-2 | TGTGCCAGCAGCTTACCCCGAGGAGTTACGGGGGGGCGGCGGAACACCGGGGAGCTGTTTTTT | CASSLPRGVTGGRRNTGELFF
- | TRBJ2-1 | - | 12 | TRBV18 | TGTGCCCGCTCATCGGCCGCGAGTGAGCAGTTCTTC | CARSSAASEQFF
many | TRBJ2-1 | TRBD2 | 17 | TRBV7-2 | TGTGCCAGCACCCCTTGGGTAAGCGGGAGCTCCTACAATGAGCAGTTCTTC | CASTPWVSGSSYNEQFF
- | TRBJ2-3 | TRBD1 | 19 | TRBV6-1 | TGTGCCAGCAGGACCCGGGACAGGGGGCGCACCTTATCCACAGATACGCAGTATTTT | CASRTRDRGRTLSTDTQYF
once | TRBJ1-1 | TRBD1 | 14 | TRBV7-6 | TGTGCCAGCAGCCAGACAGGGGGTAGCACTGAAGCTTTCTTT | CASSQTGGSTEAFF
- | TRBJ2-1 | TRBD2 | 14 | TRBV7-6 | TGTGCCAGCAGCTTCAACGGACTAGCGGATGAGCAGTTCTTC | CASSFNGLADEQFF
few | TRBJ2-3 | - | 14 | TRBV6-5 | TGTGCCAGCAGTTACTCTCAGCGTCGGGCAACGCAGTATTTT | CASSYSQRRATQYF
- | TRBJ2-5 | - | 13 | TRBV10-3 | TGTGCCATCGCCCGGGACTTCCAAGAGACCCAGTACTTC | CAIARDFQETQYF
- | TRBJ1-1 | - | 13 | TRBV24-1 | TGTGCCACCAGTGACAACGAACGTACTGAAGCTTTCTTT | CATSDNERTEAFF
- | TRBJ1-4 | - | 15 | TRBV3-1 | TGTGCCAGCAGCCAAGTGGGCGGCAGTCATGAAAAACTGTTTTTT | CASSQVGGSHEKLFF
- | TRBJ1-4 | - | 15 | TRBV6-6 | TGTGCCACAGAGGACGGAGGAATAACTAATGAAAAACTGTTTTTT | CATEDGGITNEKLFF
many | TRBJ2-1 | - | 13 | TRBV4-2 | TGTGCCAGCAGCCAAGTCGGGGTACGCGAGCAGTTCTTC | CASSQVGVREQFF
few | TRBJ2-5 | - | 16 | TRBV21-1 | TGTGCCAGCAGCAAAGTAGGGTCGCCATTTCAAGAGACCCAGTACTTC | CASSKVGSPFQETQYF
- | TRBJ2-3 | - | 13 | TRBV19 | TGTGCCAGTAACCCAGGGGCAACAGATACGCAGTATTTT | CASNPGATDTQYF
many | TRBJ2-1 | - | 13 | TRBV7-3 | TGTGCCAGCAGCTTAAGTGAGCCTAATGAGCAGTTCTTC | CASSLSEPNEQFF
many | TRBJ2-7 | TRBD1 | 14 | TRBV6-2/TRBV6-3 | TGTGCCAGCAGCTACCGACAGGGGGATTACGAGCAGTACTTC | CASSYRQGDYEQYF
- | TRBJ2-7 | TRBD2 | 17 | TRBV5-1 | TGCGCCAGCAGCTTAGTGGGACTAGCGGGAGTTCGGTACGAGCAGTACTTC | CASSLVGLAGVRYEQYF
- | TRBJ1-1 | - | 14 | TRBV5-1 | TGCGCCAGCAGCTGGAGGCCAACTAACACTGAAGCTTTCTTT | CASSWRPTNTEAFF